This TCR beta chain originates from a study of T-cell memory formation after mild COVID-19. The study's findings and limits: Pre-infection memory carried some responding clones, suggesting that cross-reactive memory joined.

TCRdb reprocessed the 5' RACE reads with MiXCR, giving one entry per CDR3 protein. The repertoire includes roughly 260,000 distinct CDR3 sequences, about 16% of them detected once, and approximately 3.4% sits in the top ten. This clonotype was picked up a small number of times. Its cognate antigen is unknown. Germline V lookup: CDR1 SGHTA, CDR2 FQGNSA. J lost 5 bases, V lost 3 bases, and 6 bases had no gene match. The CDR3 contains 15 residues. J is TRBJ1-2 and V is TRBV7-2; 10 nucleotides line up with TRBD1. Sequencing input: PBMCs or a T cell subset sorted from them (not recorded which). The receptor was isolated from a man aged 18 to 30 who had mild COVID-19 (a few samples of this study predate the infection). Cell type and time point are not known. CDR3 sequence: CASSFRTGGRYGYTF. The CDR3 region has the DNA TGTGCCAGCAGCTTCAGGACAGGGGGGCGGTATGGCTACACCTTC.